A single T cell receptor beta chain is shown here with its context. Its antigen is not known. The sample comes from a study of T-cell memory formation after mild COVID-19. Study as a whole: There were largely donor-specific TCR clusters. Points from the study as a whole: Clones that contracted from day 15 to 85 had balanced CD4/CD8; later expanders were CD4+ biased. There was no confirmation that second-wave clones peaking on day 37 were SARS-CoV-2 specific. Some SARS-CoV-2-responding clones were already detected in memory before infection.

TCRdb re-called the 5' RACE reads through MiXCR, storing one row per CDR3 protein. The sample yields fewer than 75,000 distinct CDR3 sequences, 12% seen once. Per germline, CDR1 SGHTA and CDR2 FQGNSA. V was shortened by 1 base and J by 0 bases, with 8 bases between the two germline ends. The CDR3 has 15 amino acids. The chain is built from TRBV7-2 and TRBJ2-3, with D unresolved. This sequence originates from a man between 18 and 29 years old who had mild COVID-19 (a few samples of this study predate the infection). Cell type and time point are not known. The sequencing sample was made of PBMCs or a T cell subset sorted from them (not recorded which). As DNA, the CDR3 is TGTGCCAGCAGCTTAGAGGGCCCGAGCACAGATACGCAGTATTTT. Translated, it gives CASSLEGPSTDTQYF.